The 30 T cell receptor beta chains in this list originate from one sample, sequenced in a study of radiation and T cells in renal cell carcinoma. Time point meaning: blood 4 weeks post-SBRT, at nephrectomy. Treatment here: 15 Gy SBRT to primary tumor, nephrectomy 4 weeks later. TCRdb's table, derived via immunoSEQ multiplex PCR, lists solely in-frame clones and lacks some. The sample contains around 81,000 clones, around four fifths of which appear only once. The sample in question was blood, obtained from a patient whose treatment included radiotherapy and nephrectomy. The origin of the receptors is a man in his fifties with renal cell carcinoma.

CDR3 protein: CASSYTAGAYEQYF. DNA of the CDR3: TGTGCCAGCAGTTACACGGCAGGGGCCTACGAGCAGTACTTC. The chain is built from TRBV6-5 and TRBJ2-7; tentatively, D is TRBD1 (6 bases). Trimming removed 2 bases from V and 2 bases from J, with 10 bases in between. The CDR3 sequence is 14 residues long. Germline assignment: CDR1 MNHEY and CDR2 SVGAGI.

The chain recombines TRBV2 with TRBJ2-5; D is ambiguous. The CDR3 has 10 amino acids. Looked up from germline, CDR1 is SNHLY and CDR2 is FYNNEI. The V gene lost 6 bases and the J gene lost 1 base, with 0 bases spanning the gap. CDR3 region: CASSQETQYF. CDR3 coding DNA: TGTGCCAGCAGCCAAGAGACCCAGTACTTC.

About this clone: The junction does not match germline at one end; this may be a read error. The J gene is TRBJ1-4, the V gene TRBV6-1; D remains unclear. The CDR3 is 15 amino acids. Germline V gene sequence: CDR1 MNHNS, CDR2 SASEGT. CDR3 bases: TGTGCCAGCAGTGAACTTCCTACAACTAATGAAAGACTGTTTTTT. Its translation is CASSELPTTNERLFF.

The V call is TRBV19, the J call TRBJ1-2, with D perhaps TRBD1 (5 bases). Germline-derived CDR1 and CDR2 are LNHDA and SQIVND (reference sequence). V lost 7 bases and J lost 5, with 17 bases in between. This CDR3 region has 14 residues. The CDR3 nucleotides read TGTGCCAGTACTCCGTTCGGGGGAGTATATGGCTACACCTTC. It codes for CASTPFGGVYGYTF.

V gene TRBV18 combines with J gene TRBJ1-1; D uncertain. The V gene lost 0 bases and the J gene lost 7 bases, with 9 bases spanning the gap. Germline V gene data show CDR1 as KGHSH and CDR2 as LQKENI. The CDR3 runs to 13 residues. The CDR3 sequence is CASSPPGQYEAFF. CDR3 bases: TGTGCCAGCTCACCACCCGGGCAGTATGAAGCTTTCTTT.

This clone was detected a few times. The chain is built from TRBV7-2 and TRBJ2-7; the match to TRBD2 covers 7 bases. The CDR3 length is 15 residues. After removal of 3 bases from V and 2 bases from J, the junction contained 7 bases not matched to a gene. Per the germline V gene, CDR1 is SGHTA and CDR2 is FQGNSA. The CDR3, as DNA: TGTGCCAGCAGCTTCTGGGGGGGAGGGACCTACGAGCAGTACTTC. It encodes CASSFWGGGTYEQYF. Complete variable domain (other parts from reference TRBV7-2 and TRBJ2-7): GAGVSQSPSNKVTEKGKDVELRCDPISGHTALYWYRQSLGQGLEFLIYFQGNSAPDKSGLPSDRFSAERTGGSVSTLTIQRTQQEDSAVYLCASSFWGGGTYEQYFGPGTRLTVT.

The V call is TRBV10-3, the J call TRBJ1-4; D remains unclear. CDR3 length equals 15 residues. Per germline, CDR1 ENHRY and CDR2 SYGVKD. The ends were cut back, 6 bases at V and 2 bases at J, with 13 bases in the middle. The chain's CDR3 is CAIRPREGTNEKLFF. The CDR3 DNA follows: TGTGCCATCAGGCCTCGGGAAGGGACTAATGAAAAACTGTTTTTT.

V and J are TRBV6-5 and TRBJ2-1; 8 nucleotides align to TRBD2. The CDR3 extends over 15 amino acids. V shed 4 bases, J shed 6 bases, and the junction held 8 bases outside the gene matches. CDR1 and CDR2 (germline): MNHEY, SVGAGI. For the CDR3, the DNA is TGTGCCAGCAGTTTATCGGGGGGGTTGGGCAATGAGCAGTTCTTC. Protein: CASSLSGGLGNEQFF.

The V and J genes are TRBV10-3 and TRBJ1-3; D might be TRBD1 (5 bases). The V end lost 10 bases, the J end lost 4 bases, and 17 bases lay between the germline ends. CDR1 and CDR2 from the germline V gene are ENHRY and SYGVKD. This CDR3 region has 14 residues. The CDR3 nucleotides are TGTGCCACTGGGGACGGACATTTGGGAAACACCATATATTTT. This translates into CATGDGHLGNTIYF.

This clone showed up just once. The V and J genes are TRBV30 and TRBJ2-5, with 12 bases fitting TRBD2. CDR1 and CDR2 from the germline V gene are GTSNPN and SVGIG (reference sequence). CDR3 length: 16 amino acids. V shed 0 bases and J 1 base; nucleotides not matched to a gene: 3. Here the CDR3 reads CAWSVGLAGSQETQYF. In DNA, the CDR3 is TGTGCCTGGAGTGTAGGACTAGCGGGGTCCCAAGAGACCCAGTACTTC.

The chain joins TRBV9 to TRBJ2-1, with 8 bases fitting TRBD1. Germline V gives CDR1 SGDLS, CDR2 YYNGEE. V was clipped by 1 base and J by 6 bases; unmatched bases: 6. The CDR3 runs 15 residues. The CDR3 region has the DNA TGTGCCAGCAGCGTAAGTGGGACAGGTTTCAATGAGCAGTTCTTC. Translating gives CASSVSGTGFNEQFF.

The gene calls are TRBV5-6 and TRBJ2-2; D not certain. CDR1 and CDR2 from the germline V gene are SGHDT and YYEEEE. V shed 4 bases and J shed 5 bases, with 9 bases lying between them. This CDR3 is 13 amino acids long. The CDR3 region is CASSLTRTGELFF. The DNA of the CDR3 is TGTGCCAGCAGCCTTACACGGACCGGGGAGCTGTTTTTT.

This clone was observed a few times. The CDR3 coding sequence is TGTGCCAGCAGTGAAGCTCGCACAATCTATGGCTACACCTTC. This codes for CASSEARTIYGYTF. The J gene is TRBJ1-2, the V gene TRBV2; no clear D. Trimming took off 0 bases at V and 4 bases at J, with 9 bases between the two ends. Germline V gives CDR1 SNHLY, CDR2 FYNNEI. CDR3 length: 14 amino acids.

This clone was counted a single time. The chain is built from TRBV7-2 and TRBJ2-1; no definite D call. The CDR3 totals 11 residues. V lost 0 bases, J lost 8 bases, and 2 bases lay in between. CDR1 is SGHTA and CDR2 is FQGNSA in the germline V gene. CDR3 DNA sequence: TGTGCCAGCAGCTTAGCGCATGAGCAGTTCTTC. It yields the protein CASSLAHEQFF.

This sequence joins TRBV30 and TRBJ2-7; no clear D. V was pared by 0 bases and J by 7 bases, with 19 bases between. The CDR3 is 15 amino acids. CDR1 GTSNPN and CDR2 SVGIG come from the germline V gene (reference sequence). This CDR3 is CAWSVPDGIGLEQYF. CDR3 sequence (DNA): TGTGCCTGGAGTGTCCCTGACGGAATCGGGCTTGAGCAGTACTTC.

This sequence joins TRBV5-8 and TRBJ1-5; D may be TRBD1 (6 bases). V was clipped by 3 bases and J by 1 base, with 17 bases between them. Germline V gene sequence: CDR1 SGHTS, CDR2 YDEGEE. The CDR3 length is 17 residues. The CDR3 region has the DNA TGTGCCAGCAGCTCGCCAGGGGAAGGGGTGAGCAATCAGCCCCAGCATTTT. It encodes CASSSPGEGVSNQPQHF.

The V gene is TRBV5-8, the J gene TRBJ2-2; perhaps TRBD1 as D (6 bases). V lost 4 bases and J 5 bases, leaving 12 bases between the germline ends. Germline V gives CDR1 SGHTS, CDR2 YDEGEE. This CDR3 spans 14 amino acids. DNA of the CDR3: TGTGCCAGCAGCCAGGGGCGTGCAACCGGGGAGCTGTTTTTT. Residues: CASSQGRATGELFF.

The chain recombines TRBV30 with TRBJ2-1; D is uncertain. This CDR3 region has 13 residues. Per the germline V gene, CDR1 is GTSNPN and CDR2 is SVGIG (reference sequence). Trimming left V 0 bases short and J 3 bases short, with 6 bases between. The DNA of the CDR3 is TGTGCCTGGAGTGTCAACAGCTACAATGAGCAGTTCTTC. This gives the protein CAWSVNSYNEQFF.

The V gene is TRBV29-1, the J gene TRBJ2-1; D may correspond to TRBD1 or TRBD2 (5 bases each). Germline lookup yields CDR1 SQVTM and CDR2 ANQGSEA. V dropped 6 bases and J dropped 0 bases, with 15 bases sitting between them. CDR3 length equals 15 residues. CDR3: CSVIASGSSYNEQFF. The CDR3 DNA follows: TGCAGCGTCATTGCGTCAGGGAGCTCCTACAATGAGCAGTTCTTC.

The rearrangement joins TRBV19 to TRBJ1-5, with 8 bases aligning to TRBD1. V was clipped by 6 bases and J by 0 bases; unmatched bases: 7. The CDR3 totals 16 residues. Germline V gene data show CDR1 as LNHDA and CDR2 as SQIVND (reference sequence). CDR3 loop: CASSDRGLYSNQPQHF. CDR3 nucleotide sequence: TGTGCCAGTAGCGACAGGGGCCTATATAGCAATCAGCCCCAGCATTTT.

The count of this clone is one. The V gene is TRBV6-1, the J gene TRBJ1-5; D gene ambiguous. CDR1 MNHNS and CDR2 SASEGT come from the germline V gene. The CDR3 spans 15 residues. V gave up 5 bases and J gave up 8 bases, with 19 bases separating them. The CDR3 DNA reads TGTGCCAGCAGTCGTGCGGCCGCAGCCGGGGAGCCCCAGCATTTT. Protein product: CASSRAAAAGEPQHF.

The V gene is TRBV18, the J gene TRBJ2-6; D unresolved. The CDR3 sequence is 16 residues long. Germline CDR1 reads KGHSH; CDR2 reads LQKENI. Deletions cut 3 bases from V and 0 bases from J, with 9 bases between. The CDR3 here is CASSPQPHSGANVLTF. CDR3 bases: TGTGCCAGCTCACCCCAGCCACACTCTGGGGCCAACGTCCTGACTTTC. The whole variable domain, remainder taken from reference TRBV18 and TRBJ2-6, is NAGVMQNPRHLVRRRGQEARLRCSPMKGHSHVYWYRQLPEEGLKFMVYLQKENIIDESGMPKERFSAEFPKEGPSILRIQQVVRGDSAAYFCASSPQPHSGANVLTFGAGSRLTVL.

V and J are TRBV2 and TRBJ1-2; D not certain. The CDR3 totals 15 residues. In germline, CDR1 is SNHLY, CDR2 FYNNEI. The germline V and J ends were trimmed by 7 bases and 4 bases, with 19 bases remaining between them. The CDR3 here is CASNPDPSPLYGYTF. Here the CDR3 DNA reads TGTGCCAGCAATCCTGACCCTTCACCGCTCTATGGCTACACCTTC.

This chain joins TRBV5-1 and TRBJ2-3; 12 bases map to TRBD2. CDR1 is SGHRS, CDR2 YFSETQ, per germline. Unmatched junction bases numbered 6, after V lost 5 bases and J lost 5 bases. This CDR3 has 15 amino acids. The CDR3 reads CASRLTSGREDTQYF. CDR3 DNA sequence: TGCGCCAGCAGATTGACTAGCGGGAGAGAAGATACGCAGTATTTT.

This clone was counted between two and nine times. The chain uses TRBV11-3 and TRBJ2-2, with 11 positions matching TRBD1. J gave up 5 bases and V 4 bases, and 3 bases lay outside the gene matches. CDR3 length equals 15 residues. The V gene's germline CDR1 is SGHNT and CDR2 YENEEA. The chain's CDR3 is CASSSGQGATGELFF. The CDR3 coding sequence is TGTGCCAGCAGCTCCGGACAGGGGGCAACCGGGGAGCTGTTTTTT.

The V gene is TRBV28, the J gene TRBJ1-6; 8 nucleotides match TRBD1. The V gene end was trimmed by 8 bases and the J gene end by 1 base; junction bases not matched to a gene: 7. Germline V lookup: CDR1 MDHEN, CDR2 SYDVKM. The CDR3 totals 16 residues. The CDR3 here is CASGQGEGSYNSPLHF. The CDR3 DNA sequence: TGTGCCAGCGGACAGGGCGAGGGATCCTATAATTCACCCCTCCACTTT.

This clone has more than one count but fewer than ten. CDR3 sequence reads: CASSHIRRLRVGNTIYF. The CDR3 coding sequence is TGTGCCAGCAGCCACATACGGCGTTTACGCGTTGGAAACACCATATATTTT. The chain uses TRBV11-2 and TRBJ1-3; no definite D call. The V end lost 5 bases, the J end lost 3 bases, and 20 bases lay between the germline ends. CDR3 length equals 17 residues. Per the germline V gene, CDR1 is SGHAT and CDR2 is FQNNGV. Together with reference TRBV11-2 and TRBJ1-3, the CDR3 gives the full variable domain: EAGVAQSPRYKIIEKRQSVAFWCNPISGHATLYWYQQILGQGPKLLIQFQNNGVVDDSQLPKDRFSAERLKGVDSTLKIQPAKLEDSAVYLCASSHIRRLRVGNTIYFGEGSWLTVV.

The V call is TRBV6-6, the J call TRBJ1-5; D is perhaps TRBD1 (5 bases). The germline V and J ends were trimmed by 4 bases and 4 bases, with 17 bases remaining between them. Germline V lookup: CDR1 MNHNY, CDR2 SVGAGI (reference sequence). The CDR3 extends over 16 amino acids. The CDR3 reads CASSLYGRVGNQPQHF. The CDR3 region has the DNA TGTGCCAGCAGTTTGTACGGCAGGGTAGGAAATCAGCCCCAGCATTTT.

This sequence joins TRBV6-1 and TRBJ2-1, with D possibly matching TRBD2 (5 bases). The CDR3 length is 11 residues. The germline V gene encodes CDR1 MNHNS and CDR2 SASEGT. V was cut by 8 bases and J by 12 bases, with 14 bases left in between. DNA for the CDR3: TGTGCCAGCTCGACACCGGCGGGGCAGTTCTTC. As protein: CASSTPAGQFF.

This clone has only one observation. J is TRBJ2-1 and V is TRBV5-1; TRBD2 aligns across 7 bases. Germline values: CDR1 SGHRS, CDR2 YFSETQ. V was clipped by 0 bases and J by 2 bases; unmatched bases: 5. CDR3 size: 16 residues. The CDR3 loop is CASSLGISGTYNEQFF. The DNA for the CDR3 is TGCGCCAGCAGCTTGGGGATAAGCGGGACCTACAATGAGCAGTTCTTC.